The TCR beta chain described here comes from a study of T cell changes during pregnancy in multiple sclerosis. V gave up 7 bases and J gave up 9 bases, with 16 bases separating them. This CDR3 has 13 residues. Germline assignment: CDR1 MNHNS and CDR2 SASEGT. Measured with immunoSEQ multiplex PCR; TCRdb has only the in-frame clones, and not every one. Of about 34,000 clones in the sample, about 90% were seen once. The clonotype comes from a female donor with multiple sclerosis, enrolled in a pregnancy study. The V gene is TRBV6-1, the J gene TRBJ2-1; D is undetermined. The source material was CD8+ T cells from peripheral blood mononuclear cells, sampled in the third trimester of pregnancy. The CDR3 here is CASTRGEVGEQFF. The CDR3 DNA is TGTGCCAGCACCCGAGGAGAGGTCGGTGAGCAGTTCTTC.